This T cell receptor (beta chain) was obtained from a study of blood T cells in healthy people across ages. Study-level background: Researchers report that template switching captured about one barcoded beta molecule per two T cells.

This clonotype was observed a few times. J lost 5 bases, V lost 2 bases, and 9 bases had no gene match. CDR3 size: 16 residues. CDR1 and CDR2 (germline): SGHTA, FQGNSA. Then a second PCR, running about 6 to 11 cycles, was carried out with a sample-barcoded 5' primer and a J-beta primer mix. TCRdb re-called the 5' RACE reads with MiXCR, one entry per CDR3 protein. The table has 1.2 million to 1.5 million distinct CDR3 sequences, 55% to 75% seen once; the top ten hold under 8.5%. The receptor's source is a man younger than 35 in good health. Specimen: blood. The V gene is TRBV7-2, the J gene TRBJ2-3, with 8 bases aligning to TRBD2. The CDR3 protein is CASSLLERGLRDTQYF. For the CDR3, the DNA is TGTGCCAGCAGCTTACTGGAGCGGGGGTTGAGAGATACGCAGTATTTT. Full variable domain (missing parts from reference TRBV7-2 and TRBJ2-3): GAGVSQSPSNKVTEKGKDVELRCDPISGHTALYWYRQSLGQGLEFLIYFQGNSAPDKSGLPSDRFSAERTGGSVSTLTIQRTQQEDSAVYLCASSLLERGLRDTQYFGPGTRLTVL.